Reported below is one T cell receptor (beta chain). Its antigen remains unknown. The sample comes from a study of beta chain features in type 1 diabetes. The CDR3 is made up of 14 amino acids. Germline V lookup: CDR1 SGHRS, CDR2 YFSETQ. V was shortened by 4 bases and J by 2 bases, with 10 bases between the two germline ends. Purity (above 95%) was reached by all sorted populations. Findings of the study overall: There were fewer insertions and more deletions at the VDJ junctions of type 1 diabetes patients. For patients, the naive, central memory and Treg TCRB repertoires appeared more alike than for healthy donors. The cDNA sequencing approach could over-represent high-TCR-expressing cells.

Every isolated RNA sample was fully reverse transcribed, so sequencing captured expressed TCRB transcripts. Data came from immunoSEQ multiplex PCR; TCRdb stores just in-frame clones and leaves some out. This sample has tens of thousands of clones, with 30% to 40% found just once. The receptor comes from a woman aged 18 to 35 in good health. The chain joins TRBV5-1 to TRBJ1-3; D may be TRBD1 (5 bases). The sample taken for sequencing was stem cell memory CD4+ T cells from blood. The CDR3 is CASSLRDAGNTIYF. DNA for the CDR3: TGCGCCAGCAGCCTCAGGGATGCTGGAAACACCATATATTTT.